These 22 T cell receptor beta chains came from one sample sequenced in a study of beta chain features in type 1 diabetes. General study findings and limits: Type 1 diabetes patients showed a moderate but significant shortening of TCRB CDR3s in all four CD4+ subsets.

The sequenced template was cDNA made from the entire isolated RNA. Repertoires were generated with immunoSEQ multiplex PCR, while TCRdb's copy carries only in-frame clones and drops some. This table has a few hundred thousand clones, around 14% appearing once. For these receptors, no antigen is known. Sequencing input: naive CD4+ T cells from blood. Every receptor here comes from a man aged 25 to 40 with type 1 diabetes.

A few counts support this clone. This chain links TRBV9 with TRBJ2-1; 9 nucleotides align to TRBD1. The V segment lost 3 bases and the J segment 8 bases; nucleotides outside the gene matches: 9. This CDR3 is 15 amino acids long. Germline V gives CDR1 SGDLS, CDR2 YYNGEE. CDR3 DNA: TGTGCCAGCAGCGGACGGGGACAGGGTGTGGATGAGCAGTTCTTC. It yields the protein CASSGRGQGVDEQFF.

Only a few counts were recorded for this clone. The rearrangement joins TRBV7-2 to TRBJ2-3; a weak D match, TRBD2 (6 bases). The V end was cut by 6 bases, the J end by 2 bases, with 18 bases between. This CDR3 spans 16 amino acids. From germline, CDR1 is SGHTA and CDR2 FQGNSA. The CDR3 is CASRTMGGMNTDTQYF. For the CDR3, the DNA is TGTGCCAGCAGGACCATGGGCGGGATGAACACAGATACGCAGTATTTT.

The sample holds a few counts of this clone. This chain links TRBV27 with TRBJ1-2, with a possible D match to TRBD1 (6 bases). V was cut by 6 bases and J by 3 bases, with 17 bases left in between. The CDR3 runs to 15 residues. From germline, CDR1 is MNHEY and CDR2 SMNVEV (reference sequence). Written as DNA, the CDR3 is TGTGCCAGCAGCTCCACCATCGGACAGCACTATGGCTACACCTTC. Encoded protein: CASSSTIGQHYGYTF.

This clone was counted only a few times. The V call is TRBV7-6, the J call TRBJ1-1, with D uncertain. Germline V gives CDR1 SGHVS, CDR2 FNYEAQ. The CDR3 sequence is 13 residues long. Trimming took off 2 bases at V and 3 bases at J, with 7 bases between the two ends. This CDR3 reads CASSLRRDTEAFF. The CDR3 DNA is TGTGCCAGCAGCTTAAGGAGGGACACTGAAGCTTTCTTT.

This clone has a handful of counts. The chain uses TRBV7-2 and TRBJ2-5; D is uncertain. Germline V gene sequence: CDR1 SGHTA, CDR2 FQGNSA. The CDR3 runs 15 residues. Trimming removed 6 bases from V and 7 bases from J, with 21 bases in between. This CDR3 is CASSPARPPSGTQYF. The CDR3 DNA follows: TGTGCCAGCAGTCCCGCTCGACCCCCTTCGGGGACCCAGTACTTC. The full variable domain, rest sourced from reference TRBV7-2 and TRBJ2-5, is GAGVSQSPSNKVTEKGKDVELRCDPISGHTALYWYRQSLGQGLEFLIYFQGNSAPDKSGLPSDRFSAERTGGSVSTLTIQRTQQEDSAVYLCASSPARPPSGTQYFGPGTRLLVL.

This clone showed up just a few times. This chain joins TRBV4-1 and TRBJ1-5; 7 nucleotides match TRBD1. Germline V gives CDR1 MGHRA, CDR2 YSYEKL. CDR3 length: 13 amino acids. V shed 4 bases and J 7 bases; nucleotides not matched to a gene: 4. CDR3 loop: CASSLGQAQPQHF. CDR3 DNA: TGCGCCAGCAGCCTCGGACAGGCGCAGCCCCAGCATTTT.

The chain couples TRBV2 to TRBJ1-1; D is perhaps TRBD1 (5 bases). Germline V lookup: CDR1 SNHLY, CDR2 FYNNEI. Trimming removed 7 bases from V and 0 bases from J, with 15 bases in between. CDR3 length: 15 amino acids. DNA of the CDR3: TGTGCCAGCATTACAAATGGGGCACTGAACACTGAAGCTTTCTTT. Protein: CASITNGALNTEAFF.

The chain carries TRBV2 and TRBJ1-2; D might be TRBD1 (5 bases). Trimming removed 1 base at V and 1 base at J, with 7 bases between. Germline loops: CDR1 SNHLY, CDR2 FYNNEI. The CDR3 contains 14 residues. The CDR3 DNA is TGTGCCAGCAGTGAAGGGGGCTATAACTATGGCTACACCTTC. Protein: CASSEGGYNYGYTF.

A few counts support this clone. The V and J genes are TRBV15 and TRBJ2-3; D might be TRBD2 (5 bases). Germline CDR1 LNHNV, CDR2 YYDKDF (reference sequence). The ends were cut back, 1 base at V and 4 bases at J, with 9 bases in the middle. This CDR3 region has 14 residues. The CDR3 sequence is CATSRAMDSDTQYF. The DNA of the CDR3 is TGTGCCACCAGCAGAGCTATGGACTCAGATACGCAGTATTTT.

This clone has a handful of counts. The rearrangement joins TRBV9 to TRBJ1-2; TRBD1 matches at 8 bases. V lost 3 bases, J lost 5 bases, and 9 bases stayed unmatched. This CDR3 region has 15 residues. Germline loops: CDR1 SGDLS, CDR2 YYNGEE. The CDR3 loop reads CASSARTGRGYGYTF. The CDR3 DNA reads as TGTGCCAGCAGCGCCCGGACAGGGCGGGGGTATGGCTACACCTTC.

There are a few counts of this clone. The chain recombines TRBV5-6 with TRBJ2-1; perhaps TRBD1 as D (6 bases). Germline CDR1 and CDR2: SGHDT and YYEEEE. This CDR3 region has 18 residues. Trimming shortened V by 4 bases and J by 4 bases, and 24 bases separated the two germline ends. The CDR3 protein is CASSGESVRQDTYNEQFF. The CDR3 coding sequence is TGTGCCAGCAGCGGGGAGAGTGTCAGACAGGACACGTACAATGAGCAGTTCTTC.

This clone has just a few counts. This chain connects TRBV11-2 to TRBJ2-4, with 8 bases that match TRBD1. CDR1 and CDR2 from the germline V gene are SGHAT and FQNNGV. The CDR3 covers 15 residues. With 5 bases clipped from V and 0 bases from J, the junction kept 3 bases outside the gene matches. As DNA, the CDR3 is TGTGCCAGCAGCCGGGACAGGCTAGCCAAAAACATTCAGTACTTC. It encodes CASSRDRLAKNIQYF.

CDR3 in amino acids: CASSFSGELMNTEAFF. The CDR3 DNA reads as TGTGCCAGCAGCTTCTCCGGGGAGTTAATGAACACTGAAGCTTTCTTT. V and J are TRBV7-2 and TRBJ1-1; no reliable D call. Trimming took 3 bases from V and 0 from J, leaving 14 bases between them. Germline-derived CDR1 and CDR2 are SGHTA and FQGNSA. The CDR3 extends over 16 amino acids.

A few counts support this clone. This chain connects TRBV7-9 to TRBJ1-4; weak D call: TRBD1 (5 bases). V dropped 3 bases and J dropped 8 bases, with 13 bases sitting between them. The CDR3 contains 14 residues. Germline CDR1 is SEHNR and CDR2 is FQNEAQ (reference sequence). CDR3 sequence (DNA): TGTGCCAGCAGCTTCGGCCAGGGAAGGGAAAAACTGTTTTTT. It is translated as CASSFGQGREKLFF.

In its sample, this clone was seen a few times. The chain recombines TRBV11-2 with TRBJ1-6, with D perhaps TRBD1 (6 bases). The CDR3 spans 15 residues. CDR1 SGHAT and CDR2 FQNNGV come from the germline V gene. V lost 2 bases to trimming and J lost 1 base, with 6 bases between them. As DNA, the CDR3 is TGTGCCAGCAGCTTAACAGGGTCCTATAATTCACCCCTCCACTTT. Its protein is CASSLTGSYNSPLHF.

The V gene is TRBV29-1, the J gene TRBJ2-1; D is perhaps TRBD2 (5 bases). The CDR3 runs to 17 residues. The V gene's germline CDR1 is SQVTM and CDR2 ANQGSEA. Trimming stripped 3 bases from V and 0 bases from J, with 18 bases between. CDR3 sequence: CSVERGYRTGSYNEQFF. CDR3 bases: TGCAGCGTTGAGAGAGGGTATCGAACCGGCTCCTACAATGAGCAGTTCTTC.

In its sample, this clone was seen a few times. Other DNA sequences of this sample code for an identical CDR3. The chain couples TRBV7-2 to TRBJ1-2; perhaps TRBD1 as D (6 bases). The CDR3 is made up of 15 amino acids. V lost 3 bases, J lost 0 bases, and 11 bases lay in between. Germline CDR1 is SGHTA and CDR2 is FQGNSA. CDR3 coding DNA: TGTGCCAGCAGCTTGGCCTCAGGGGCTAACTATGGCTACACCTTC. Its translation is CASSLASGANYGYTF.

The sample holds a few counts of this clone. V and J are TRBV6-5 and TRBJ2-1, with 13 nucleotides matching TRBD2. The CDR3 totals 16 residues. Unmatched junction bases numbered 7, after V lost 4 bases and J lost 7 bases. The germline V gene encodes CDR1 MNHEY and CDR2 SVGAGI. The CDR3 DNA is TGTGCCAGCAGTTCCCAACTAGCGGGAGGGATAAATGAGCAGTTCTTC. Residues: CASSSQLAGGINEQFF.

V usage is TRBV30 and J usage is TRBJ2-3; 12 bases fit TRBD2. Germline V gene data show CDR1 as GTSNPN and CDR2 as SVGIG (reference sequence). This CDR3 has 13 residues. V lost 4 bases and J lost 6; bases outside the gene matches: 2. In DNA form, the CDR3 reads TGTGCCTGGACTAGCGGGGGGGCGGATACGCAGTATTTT. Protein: CAWTSGGADTQYF.

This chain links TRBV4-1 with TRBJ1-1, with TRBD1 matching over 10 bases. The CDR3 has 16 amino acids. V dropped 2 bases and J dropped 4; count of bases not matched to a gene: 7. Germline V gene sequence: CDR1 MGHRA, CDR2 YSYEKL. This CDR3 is CASSQKPGQGTTEAFF. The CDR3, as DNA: TGCGCCAGCAGCCAAAAACCGGGACAGGGGACCACTGAAGCTTTCTTT.

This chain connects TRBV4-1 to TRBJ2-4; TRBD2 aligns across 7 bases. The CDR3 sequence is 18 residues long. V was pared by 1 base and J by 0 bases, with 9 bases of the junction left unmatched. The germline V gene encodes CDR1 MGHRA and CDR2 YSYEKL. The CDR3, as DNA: TGCGCCAGCAGCCAAGTCGGCAGCGGGACCTTAGCCAAAAACATTCAGTACTTC. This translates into CASSQVGSGTLAKNIQYF.

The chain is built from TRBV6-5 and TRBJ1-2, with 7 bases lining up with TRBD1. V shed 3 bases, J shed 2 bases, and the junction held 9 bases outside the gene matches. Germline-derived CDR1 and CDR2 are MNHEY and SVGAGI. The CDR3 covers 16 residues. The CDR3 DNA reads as TGTGCCAGCAGTTATACCGGGAAACAGGGGAACTATGGCTACACCTTC. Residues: CASSYTGKQGNYGYTF.